This T cell receptor (beta chain) was captured by sequencing in a study of persistence of HIV-infected CD4 T cells. This nonspecific control used anti-CD3/anti-CD28 bead stimulation of CD4+ T cells. Sorting selected CD4+ T cells upregulating both CD40 ligand and CD69. The immunoSEQ assay was version 4, run in survey mode. Repertoires were generated with immunoSEQ multiplex PCR, while TCRdb's copy carries only in-frame clones and drops some. The sample lists under 50,000 clones, approximately 90% occurring once. Of note for this clone: Antigen: not known.

The CDR3 runs to 13 residues. The germline V and J ends were trimmed by 1 base and 1 base, with 5 bases remaining between them. Germline assignment: CDR1 LGHNA and CDR2 YSLEER. Sample: CD4+ T cells sorted from PBMCs after roughly 20-hour stimulation, taken from a patient who received antiretroviral therapy. The sequence was obtained from an adult woman with HIV who was CMV-seropositive. The chain is built from TRBV4-3 and TRBJ2-7; unclear D gene. CDR3 in amino acids: CASSQGPSYEQYF. The CDR3 DNA reads TGCGCCAGCAGCCAAGGGCCGTCCTACGAGCAGTACTTC.